These 7 T cell receptor beta chains were sequenced from one sample in a study of identical twins. TCRdb redid the calling of the 5' RACE reads with MiXCR, one entry per CDR3 protein. Of roughly 490,000 distinct CDR3 sequences in the sample, over 11% are singletons; the top ten hold more than 0.8%. The data also belong to a second study, concerning yellow fever vaccine responses in identical twins.

Sample: CD4+ T cells sorted from blood. The receptors were sampled from a young woman in good health.

The rearrangement joins TRBV7-2 to TRBJ2-3; TRBD2 aligns across 9 bases. Germline trimming cut 1 base from V and 3 bases from J; bases unmatched to any gene: 8. CDR3 length: 17 residues. Germline V gene data show CDR1 as SGHTA and CDR2 as FQGNSA. The CDR3 DNA reads as TGTGCCAGCAGCTTAGAGCTTGCGGGAGGGCCGACAGATACGCAGTATTTT. Protein: CASSLELAGGPTDTQYF.

The V and J genes are TRBV5-5 and TRBJ2-2; D ambiguous. The CDR3 has 14 amino acids. The V end lost 4 bases, the J end lost 4 bases, and 11 bases lay between the germline ends. Germline assignment: CDR1 SGHKS and CDR2 YYEKEE (reference sequence). The CDR3 region has the DNA TGTGCCAGCAGCAAAGACCGGGCCACCGGGGAGCTGTTTTTT. This gives the protein CASSKDRATGELFF.

The V call is TRBV2, the J call TRBJ2-1; D is undetermined. Germline V CDR1 and CDR2: SNHLY, FYNNEI. V was clipped by 7 bases and J by 3 bases, with 4 bases between them. The CDR3 covers 11 residues. For the CDR3, the DNA is TGTGCCAGCAATAACTACAATGAGCAGTTCTTC. Amino acids: CASNNYNEQFF.

This clonotype showed up many times. The rearrangement joins TRBV7-9 to TRBJ2-2; no clear D gene. V lost 1 base to trimming and J lost 1 base, with 7 bases between them. The CDR3 has 15 amino acids. The germline V gene encodes CDR1 SEHNR and CDR2 FQNEAQ (reference sequence). CDR3 sequence: CASSLESGNTGELFF. Written as DNA, the CDR3 is TGTGCCAGCAGCTTAGAGTCCGGGAACACCGGGGAGCTGTTTTTT.

This clonotype was found many times. The chain joins TRBV3-1 to TRBJ1-6, with D perhaps matching TRBD1 (6 bases). The CDR3 is 14 residues long. The germline V gene encodes CDR1 LGHDT and CDR2 YNNKEL (reference sequence). Trimming removed 6 bases at V and 9 bases at J, with 15 bases between. The CDR3 sequence is CASSSRGGSSPLHF. CDR3 coding DNA: TGTGCCAGCAGTTCCAGGGGAGGAAGTTCACCCCTCCACTTT.

This clonotype turned up a few times. V is TRBV3-1 and J is TRBJ1-5; 7 positions agree with TRBD1. The ends lost 4 bases at V and 7 bases at J; junction bases unmatched: 4. The germline gives CDR1 LGHDT, CDR2 YNNKEL (reference sequence). The CDR3 runs to 13 residues. In DNA form, the CDR3 reads TGTGCCAGCAGCCGAGACAGGGTCCAGCCCCAGCATTTT. Translated, it gives CASSRDRVQPQHF.

This clonotype was counted at least ten times. The chain combines TRBV5-1 with TRBJ2-3, with D possibly TRBD2 on 5 matching bases. Trimming left V 2 bases short and J 3 bases short, with 16 bases between. Germline values: CDR1 SGHRS, CDR2 YFSETQ. The length of the CDR3 is 16 residues. As DNA, the CDR3 is TGCGCCAGCAGCTTTGGGGTTTCCGGGATTACAGATACGCAGTATTTT. It specifies CASSFGVSGITDTQYF.